The sequence of this TCR beta chain was determined in a study of human thymus T cells (dated by TCRdb to the early 2020s). Study-wide context: The study described the TCR alpha and beta repertoires in roughly 8 infant thymus samples and a few matching peripheral blood samples. The infant donors were roughly 6 to 250 days old, and the cohort included several males and a couple of females.

The thymus tissue came from surgical resects taken out during corrective cardiac surgery. Immunologically healthy infants undergoing open corrective cardiac surgery for congenital heart defects in Finland were used as donors. After being mechanically released from the tissue, thymocytes were kept at -70 degrees C in pellets of about 10-32 million cells. A QIAsymphony instrument was used to extract genomic DNA from frozen cell pellets. The CDR3 holds 12 amino acids from the cysteine to the phenylalanine. Only CDR3 DNA remains: 36 bases, in frame from the first base. The germline V gene gives CDR1 as SQVTM and CDR2 as ANQGSEA. V drops 1 base and J drops 6 bases, leaving 6 bases in between. General study outcomes and caveats: The related research found that thymic TCR repertoires overlapped highly between unrelated individuals. Usage of V and J gene segments appeared to be biased in both the thymic and the peripheral blood repertoires. On average, thymus samples yielded some 810,000 unique TCRB clonotypes, whereas blood samples yielded approximately 84,000.

The immunoSEQ multiplex PCR assay was used to amplify the TCRB and TCRAD loci from a standardized quantity of quality-controlled genomic DNA. The amplicons covered the V(D)J region and were long enough to include the CDR3 and to identify the V and J genes. The amplicons were sequenced on an Illumina platform via the commercial immunoSEQ service. As for the authors' bioinformatics: Primer bias and sequencing errors were corrected as previously described, and TCRAD and TCRB were defined on the basis of the IMGT database. immunoSEQ Analyzer 3.0 and VDJTools were used for repertoire analysis, which covered basic statistics, V/J segment usage, diversity estimates, rarefaction and pairwise overlap. Chao1, ChaoE, Efron-Thisted, Shannon and inverse Simpson indices were used to estimate diversity, which was also estimated on datasets down-sampled to the smallest sample. Repertoire overlap used strict matching of CDR3 nucleotide sequence, V gene and J gene, with Jaccard-based multidimensional scaling clustering. In its TCRdb copy, this immuneACCESS table keeps in-frame sequences only and misses some clones. Where compared with another copy, unresolved V genes explain less than half of these, and the others have no known cause. V and J calls and clone size are copied from that table; D and trimming were computed from the DNA. This sample lists 86,000 or so clones; nearly 98% were detected once. Roughly 0.03% of the sample rests with the top ten.

In regard to this clone: Its antigen has not been determined. No quality values exist for individual bases; no much larger clone is one base distant.

The receptor's source is a boy in the first two years of life with a congenital heart defect but otherwise immunologically healthy. The sequenced material came from thymus tissue. In this chain, TRBV29-1 is recombined with TRBJ2-2; there is no confident call for the D gene. The DNA is TGCAGCGTTGAAGCCGGGCCCGGGGAGCTGTTTTTT. Translation gives CSVEAGPGELFF.